The 9 T cell receptor beta chains listed next were all sequenced from one sample in a study of spatial heterogeneity in lung cancer. TCRdb recomputed calls from the 5' RACE reads with MiXCR, one row per CDR3 protein. The sample lists roughly 38,000 distinct CDR3 sequences; about 10% were seen once. The time point here: blood at routine non-recurrence follow-up after resection. The sample in question was PBMCs, obtained at follow-up. These receptors originate from a female donor with early-stage non-small cell lung cancer.

The J gene is TRBJ1-2, the V gene TRBV11-2; tentatively, D is TRBD1 (6 bases). The CDR3 spans 16 residues. Germline V CDR1 and CDR2: SGHAT, FQNNGV. The V end was cut by 6 bases, the J end by 0 bases, with 17 bases between. DNA for the CDR3: TGTGCCAGCAGGGGACTTAAGACAGGAGCTAACTATGGCTACACCTTC. Translated, it gives CASRGLKTGANYGYTF.

The V gene is TRBV25-1, the J gene TRBJ2-3; perhaps D is TRBD1 or TRBD2 (5 bases each). The CDR3 has 14 residues. Germline-derived CDR1 and CDR2 are MGHDK and SYGVNS. The V and J ends lost 4 bases and 6 bases respectively, with 14 bases between them. Here the CDR3 reads CASSGPGAWDTQYF. The CDR3 DNA sequence: TGTGCCAGCAGTGGTCCCGGGGCCTGGGATACGCAGTATTTT.

This clonotype was recorded at least ten times. This chain uses TRBV19 with TRBJ1-1; no definite D call. The V end lost 3 bases, the J end lost 1 base, and 9 bases lay between the germline ends. Germline V gives CDR1 LNHDA, CDR2 SQIVND (reference sequence). CDR3 size: 14 residues. CDR3: CASSIFKGNTEAFF. The CDR3 DNA follows: TGTGCCAGTAGTATTTTTAAGGGGAACACTGAAGCTTTCTTT.

This clonotype was recorded a few times. The CDR3 loop is CSAPNNPYNEQFF. The CDR3 nucleotides read TGCAGTGCCCCGAACAACCCCTACAATGAGCAGTTCTTC. This chain links TRBV20-1 with TRBJ2-1; D remains unclear. Trimming pared 6 bases from V and 2 bases from J, leaving 11 bases between. Germline V lookup: CDR1 DFQATT, CDR2 SNEGSKA (reference sequence). This CDR3 region has 13 residues.

In this sample, this clonotype turned up many times. The rearrangement links TRBV11-2 to TRBJ1-1, with D uncertain. The germline V gene has CDR1 SGHAT and CDR2 FQNNGV. V lost 0 bases and J 8 bases, leaving 13 bases between the germline ends. The CDR3 length is 14 residues. CDR3: CASSLDLQLREAFF. DNA of the CDR3: TGTGCCAGCAGCTTAGATTTACAGCTTCGCGAAGCTTTCTTT. Full variable domain (remainder filled in from reference TRBV11-2 and TRBJ1-1): EAGVAQSPRYKIIEKRQSVAFWCNPISGHATLYWYQQILGQGPKLLIQFQNNGVVDDSQLPKDRFSAERLKGVDSTLKIQPAKLEDSAVYLCASSLDLQLREAFFGQGTRLTVV.

This sequence joins TRBV3-1 and TRBJ2-1; weak D call: TRBD1 (6 bases). Trimming stripped 1 base from V and 9 bases from J, with 13 bases between. The CDR3 has 14 residues. Looked up from germline, CDR1 is LGHDT and CDR2 is YNNKEL (reference sequence). The CDR3 bases are TGTGCCAGCAGCCAAGTCCTGGGGGCGAGTGAGCAGTTCTTC. Residues: CASSQVLGASEQFF.

Points on this clonotype: A clone one base away is much larger, so this may be a read error. This chain connects TRBV21-1 to TRBJ2-1; TRBD1 was called by the table and not checked on the DNA. TRBV21-1 is annotated as a pseudogene. This CDR3 comprises 17 residues. The CDR3 sequence is CASSGTDLTLPYNEQFF. CDR3 coding DNA: TGTGCCAGCAGCGGGACAGACCTCACCCTCCCCTACAATGAGCAGTTCTTC.

The sample holds many counts of this clonotype. This chain links TRBV11-3 with TRBJ2-3; the D gene is possibly TRBD1 (5 bases). V gave up 5 bases and J gave up 2 bases, with 11 bases separating them. The CDR3 is 14 residues long. Per germline, CDR1 SGHNT and CDR2 YENEEA. The CDR3 reads CASSPRQNTDTQYF. CDR3 nucleotides: TGTGCCAGCAGCCCACGACAGAACACAGATACGCAGTATTTT.

The J gene is TRBJ2-1, the V gene TRBV29-1, with 7 positions matching TRBD1. V gave up 7 bases and J gave up 3 bases; unmatched junction bases: 6. This CDR3 contains 13 residues. Germline values: CDR1 SQVTM, CDR2 ANQGSEA. CDR3 amino acids: CSARGGVYNEQFF. CDR3 nucleotide sequence: TGCAGCGCCCGAGGGGGCGTCTACAATGAGCAGTTCTTC.